This TCR beta chain was sequenced in a study of PD-1 blockade in classical Hodgkin lymphoma. About the study: Intravenous infusions of nivolumab 3 mg/kg reached patients every 2 weeks. Study outcomes and limitations: Any patient who commenced nivolumab under 1 year after ASCT was excluded. Undefined causes, possibly disease activity or prior therapy, underlie the repertoire differences.

This CDR3 spans 13 amino acids. The ends were cut back, 4 bases at V and 9 bases at J, with 10 bases in the middle. Germline V gene lookup returns CDR1 SNHLY and CDR2 FYNNEI. Only in-frame clones appear in the TCRdb table, and some are missing; sequencing was by immunoSEQ multiplex PCR. This table has around 7,400 clones, about 82% appearing once. Indicated time point: cycle 4 day 1 (C4D1), after six to seven weeks of nivolumab. Brentuximab vedotin exposure varied, and every patient relapsed after autologous stem cell transplantation. As concerns this clone: Its antigen is undetermined.

The clonotype originates from a human donor with classical Hodgkin lymphoma. The J gene is TRBJ1-6, the V gene TRBV2; D not resolved. Sequences were derived from peripheral blood mononuclear cells (PBMCs), sampled before the fourth cycle of nivolumab. The CDR3 protein is CASSVASFSPLHF. CDR3 DNA sequence: TGTGCCAGCAGTGTGGCAAGTTTTTCACCCCTCCACTTT. Full variable domain (remainder filled in from reference TRBV2 and TRBJ1-6): EPEVTQTPSHQVTQMGQEVILRCVPISNHLYFYWYRQILGQKVEFLVSFYNNEISEKSEIFDDQFSVERPDGSNFTLKIRSTKLEDSAMYFCASSVASFSPLHFGNGTRLTVT.